This T cell receptor beta chain was identified in a study of T cells in Graves' hyperthyroidism and ophthalmopathy (dated by TCRdb to the late 2010s). In terms of the full investigation: Peripheral blood samples were taken at the time of initial diagnosis, prior to any treatment. A discovery cohort of about 96 patients, roughly 45 with Graves' ophthalmopathy and 55 to 60 with stable Graves' hyperthyroidism, was used to find distinguishing TCR V-J signatures. Prospective prediction of ophthalmopathy was tested in an independent validation cohort consisting of 18 to 20 hyperthyroidism patients and 15 or so patients who later progressed to ophthalmopathy. The roughly 94 discovery patients were randomly split 7:3 into training and test sets. In roughly six Graves' hyperthyroidism patients, the study also compared T-cell repertoires from thyroid tissue with T-cell repertoires from blood. After sampling, hyperthyroidism patients received methimazole starting at 30 mg daily, and ophthalmopathy patients received high-dose intravenous methylprednisolone. According to the paper, TCR Vbeta CDR3 sequencing was carried out on 135 peripheral blood samples, which came from approximately 41 ophthalmopathy, around 74 hyperthyroidism and 17 progressor patients. Results the study describes overall, beyond this receptor: No statistical method was used to fix the sample size in advance, and group allocation was not hidden from the investigators. In validation, progression to ophthalmopathy was predicted by the model with approximately 67% sensitivity and 72% to 80% specificity, a median of roughly 6.4 months before onset. Most expanded thyroid clonotypes (frequency above 0.001) were also detected in blood, suggesting blood repertoires may reflect thyroid immune responses. A 13 V-J signature model separated ophthalmopathy from stable hyperthyroidism, with around 90% sensitivity and roughly 84% specificity in cross-validation and 80%/75% in testing.

A remark on this clonotype: Its antigen remains undetermined. Base qualities are not recorded, but no much larger clone differs from it by a single base.

TCR beta CDR3 regions were amplified from RNA transcripts. The first round of RT-PCR for the TCR CDR3 was performed with the HTBI primer set and the Qiagen OneStep RT-PCR kit. A second multiplex PCR round built the libraries, followed by size selection and purification. Sequencing of the libraries was done on an Illumina HiSeq2000 using paired-end 100 bp reads. The study's processing was this. SOAPnuke was used to process the raw data, removing reads that contained adapters or uncalled bases, had a mean Phred below 15, or lacked an exact match to the constant primer or identifier. High-quality paired reads were merged using COPE v1.2.5, and each unique nucleotide sequence was defined as a clonotype. Clonotypes were aligned to IMGT TRBV, TRBD and TRBJ reference segments using MiTCR v1.1. Analysis was restricted to V-J combinations with a frequency above 0.0001, which covered 98% to 99.2% of repertoires. A TCS score was defined as the ratio between F50 (clonal expansion) and ExV (chaos), using BLOSUM62-based TCRdist between CDR3 peptides within each V-J. Welch's t-statistics and random forest reduced some 510 V-J features to some 14, which were used in a naive Bayes classifier (R e1071). The raw public reads went through TCRdb reprocessing: fastp at Q25, MiXCR clone calling, in-frame beta chains kept. Rows merge per CDR3 protein into single entries with the most common DNA and genes. These V and J calls derive from TCRdb rather than the authors' analysis. This sample is represented by roughly 750,000 distinct CDR3 sequences; around 17% of them were singletons. 8.4% of the sample is held by the ten biggest clonotypes.

Graves' hyperthyroidism was defined as stable when no progression to ophthalmopathy occurred over 18 months of follow-up. Hyperthyroidism patients were newly diagnosed, had a disease duration of under 2 months, and were aged 18 to 65 years. The study excluded patients with uncontrolled infections, other autoimmune diseases, pregnancy or lactation. Diagnoses were based on clinical symptoms, serum thyroxine and TRAb, thyroid ultrasound and orbital computed tomography. Ficoll-Paque density gradient centrifugation was used to isolate PBMCs from 9.5 to 10 ml of fresh peripheral blood. Trizol reagent was used to extract total RNA, and RNA quality was then checked on an Agilent 2100 Bioanalyzer. Sequences were obtained from blood. The sequence was collected from a man younger than 30 with Graves' hyperthyroidism.

The sequenced DNA: TGTGCCACCACGGAGGGCATGAACACTGAAGCTTTCTTT. This codes for CATTEGMNTEAFF. The rearranged chain carries TRBV15 and TRBJ1-1; no D segment can be confidently identified. Counted from cysteine to phenylalanine, this CDR3 has 13 amino acids. Left in the record is the CDR3 DNA by itself, 39 bases read in frame from the first base. V and J are truncated by 7 bases and 0 bases respectively, leaving an intervening sequence of 9 bases. Sequences LNHNV (CDR1) and YYDKDF (CDR2) are obtained from the germline V gene (reference sequence).